This is a list of T cell receptor beta chains from one sample in a study of identical twins. From the 5' RACE reads, TCRdb called clonotypes with MiXCR, one entry per CDR3 protein. Of about 340,000 distinct CDR3 sequences listed, 9% to 15% were seen once; the top ten hold 7.2%. These sequences were also reported in another study, on yellow fever vaccine responses in identical twins.

Sequencing was carried out using CD8+ T cells sorted from blood. These TCRs come from a woman in her late teens or twenties in good health. CDR3s include the opening cysteine and the closing phenylalanine or tryptophan. A D gene is named only where the DNA matches it firmly. Expanded clones are given a class, and other clones once, few, many or no size at all.

>TRBJ2-1|TRBD2|many|TRBV7-9
TGTGCCAGCAGCCCGAAGGTGTTTACTAGCGGGGTCAATGAGCAGTTCTTC
CASSPKVFTSGVNEQFF
>TRBJ1-5|-|many|TRBV12-3/TRBV12-4
TGTGCCAGCAGCACAATCGGACGGCTCGAGGCCCAGCATTTT
CASSTIGRLEAQHF
>TRBJ2-1|TRBD1|many|TRBV4-1
TGCGCCAGCAGCCAGGGACCAGGGGGCGAGGAGCAGTTCTTC
CASSQGPGGEEQFF
>TRBJ2-1|-|few|TRBV27
TGTGCCAGCAGTGCGATCGGGGGCGCCTACAATGAGCAGTTCTTC
CASSAIGGAYNEQFF
>TRBJ2-1|-|many|TRBV4-1
TGCGCCAGCAGCCAAGATCCCGGTTTGGAAAGCTCCTACAATGAGCAGTTCTTC
CASSQDPGLESSYNEQFF
>TRBJ2-2|TRBD2|-|TRBV7-9
TGTGCCAGCAGCTCGATCGGGACTAGCGGGTCCGGGGAGCTGTTTTTT
CASSSIGTSGSGELFF
>TRBJ2-1|-|many|TRBV15
TGTGCCACCAGCAGAGCGGCTAGCGATGAGCAGTTCTTC
CATSRAASDEQFF
>TRBJ2-1|TRBD2|-|TRBV20-1
TGCAGCCTACTTGTGAGGGAGGGCCTGGATGAGCAGTTCTTC
CSLLVREGLDEQFF
>TRBJ2-3|TRBD2|few|TRBV5-1
TGCGCCAGCAGCTTGGGGGGAGCGGGAAGCACAGATACGCAGTATTTT
CASSLGGAGSTDTQYF
>TRBJ2-7|TRBD2|-|TRBV29-1
TGCAGCGTTGAAGATATTGTAGCGGGAGGGTCCGGTTACGAGCAGTACTTC
CSVEDIVAGGSGYEQYF
>TRBJ2-5|-|few|TRBV2
TGTGCCCCTAACCAAGAGACCCAGTACTTC
CAPNQETQYF
>TRBJ2-1|TRBD1|many|TRBV6-1
TGTGCCAGCAGGACCAGGGACAGACAATTCAACAATGAGCAGTTCTTC
CASRTRDRQFNNEQFF
>TRBJ2-5|-|-|TRBV6-5
TGTGCCAGCAGTAACTCAGGGGCCCTTCGAGAGACCCAGTACTTC
CASSNSGALRETQYF
>TRBJ1-2|-|once|TRBV29-1
TGCAGCGTTGAAGAAGGCGGGGACATGTATGGCTACACCTTC
CSVEEGGDMYGYTF
>TRBJ2-7|TRBD1|many|TRBV4-1
TGCGCCAGCAGCCAAGGGGACAGGGGCTCGTACGAGCAGTACTTC
CASSQGDRGSYEQYF
>TRBJ2-1|TRBD2|many|TRBV12-3/TRBV12-4
TGTGCCAGCAGCCCCTCTAGCGGGGGGTACAATGAGCAGTTCTTC
CASSPSSGGYNEQFF
>TRBJ2-1|-|-|TRBV27
TGTGCCAGTAATCCAATGGGGGCAGTTGAGCAGTTCTTC
CASNPMGAVEQFF
>TRBJ1-5|-|-|TRBV7-9
TGTGCCAGCAGCTTAGGGGACCCGAGGCAGCCCCAGCATTTT
CASSLGDPRQPQHF
>TRBJ1-2|TRBD1|many|TRBV12-3/TRBV12-4
TGTGCCAGCACCCTCGGGACAGCTTATGGCTACACCTTC
CASTLGTAYGYTF
>TRBJ2-5|TRBD1|few|TRBV12-3/TRBV12-4
TGTGCCAGCAGTTTGGGGGACAGAGCCAAGGAGACCCAGTACTTC
CASSLGDRAKETQYF
>TRBJ2-1|-|once|TRBV9
TGTGCCAGCAGCGTAGTAGGGGACGGATTTTACAATGAGCAGTTCTTC
CASSVVGDGFYNEQFF
>TRBJ2-5|TRBD1|once|TRBV28
TGTGCCAGCTTCCCAGTAGGGGGCCGAGAGACCCAGTACTTC
CASFPVGGRETQYF
>TRBJ2-1|-|-|TRBV4-1
TGCGCCAGCAGCCAAGATCGTGCAGGGGCCAATGAGCAGTTCTTC
CASSQDRAGANEQFF
>TRBJ1-5|-|few|TRBV28
TGTGCCAGCAGTTTCCTTGTATCAGGAAGCAATCAGCCCCAGCATTTT
CASSFLVSGSNQPQHF
>TRBJ1-2|-|-|TRBV10-2
TGCGCCAGCAGTGAGTTGTCAGGACTTGGCTACACCTTC
CASSELSGLGYTF
>TRBJ2-2|-|-|TRBV28
TGTGCCAGCAGTCAGAGGCCGGGGGCTAACACCGGGGAGCTGTTTTTT
CASSQRPGANTGELFF
>TRBJ2-5|-|-|TRBV27
TGTGCCAGCAGTTTAGGCGTGGAGGGGCCCCCTCGAGAGACCCAGTACTTC
CASSLGVEGPPRETQYF
>TRBJ1-2|-|many|TRBV3-1
TGTGCCAGCAGCCAACCCGGGACGTCCGGGGGCTACACCTTC
CASSQPGTSGGYTF
>TRBJ2-1|-|-|TRBV14
TGTGCCAGCAGCCCCGACCTCAGGGGTTATGAGCAGTTCTTC
CASSPDLRGYEQFF
>TRBJ2-2|TRBD1|-|TRBV6-1
TGTGCCAGCCACTCGACAGGGGATGCTTCTGGGGAGCTGTTTTTT
CASHSTGDASGELFF
>TRBJ1-1|-|-|TRBV29-1
TGCAGCGTGATCTTAGGATTGAACACTGAAGCTTTCTTT
CSVILGLNTEAFF
>TRBJ1-1|-|-|TRBV7-2
TGTGCCAGCAGCTTAAAGGTACCTCGGGTTTCGGGGACTGAAGCTTTCTTT
CASSLKVPRVSGTEAFF
>TRBJ2-3|TRBD2|-|TRBV5-1
TGCGCCAGCAGTTGGGAGACTAGCGATACCGCAGATACGCAGTATTTT
CASSWETSDTADTQYF
>TRBJ1-4|-|few|TRBV10-2
TGCGCCAGCAGTGAAGGCAGGGATGAAAAACTGTTTTTT
CASSEGRDEKLFF
>TRBJ2-1|-|few|TRBV20-1
TGCAGTGCTAGAGATCCCGGTGGCATACTGAATGAGCAGTTCTTC
CSARDPGGILNEQFF
>TRBJ2-1|-|-|TRBV7-6
TGTGCCAGCAGCTTAGAGGATCAACCAGGGCATGAGCAGTTCTTC
CASSLEDQPGHEQFF
>TRBJ2-1|-|-|TRBV7-9
TGTGCCAGCAGCCGACTTGAGATGAGCTCCTACAATGAGCAGTTCTTC
CASSRLEMSSYNEQFF
>TRBJ2-4|-|-|TRBV21-1
TGTGCCAGCAGCAAAAAGTGGAGACAAGCCAAAAACATTCAGTGCTTC
CASSKKWRQAKNIQCF
>TRBJ1-1|-|few|TRBV28
TGTGCCAGCAGCTCGAGGTTAAACACTGAAGCTTTCTTT
CASSSRLNTEAFF
>TRBJ1-5|-|-|TRBV5-6
TGTGCCAGCAGCTTGGCCGAGGGGGAGCCCCAGCATTTT
CASSLAEGEPQHF
>TRBJ2-3|-|few|TRBV4-1
TGCGCCAGCAGCCCTATCGGGGGAGGTACGCAGTATTTT
CASSPIGGGTQYF
>TRBJ2-7|TRBD1|-|TRBV29-1
TGCAGCGCGCCCGGGACAGGGGGGCACGAGCAGTACTTC
CSAPGTGGHEQYF
>TRBJ1-1|-|-|TRBV28
TGTGCCAGCAGTGACCTGTACACTGAAGCTTTCTTT
CASSDLYTEAFF
>TRBJ1-5|-|-|TRBV20-1
TGCAGTCCCGCCAGCTACGGAGATAGCAATCAGCCCCAGCATTTT
CSPASYGDSNQPQHF
>TRBJ2-7|TRBD1|-|TRBV9
TGTGCCAGCAGCGTAGCCTCGACAGGGAACTACGAGCAGTACTTC
CASSVASTGNYEQYF
>TRBJ2-7|-|-|TRBV12-3/TRBV12-4
TGTGCCAGCAGTTTAGGGGACTCCGAGGACGAGCAGTACTTC
CASSLGDSEDEQYF
>TRBJ2-3|-|-|TRBV24-1
TGTGCCACCAGTGTGGCGACAGGCACAGATACGCAGTATTTT
CATSVATGTDTQYF
>TRBJ2-3|TRBD2|few|TRBV20-1
TGCAGTGCGAATAGCGGGAACACAGATACGCAGTATTTT
CSANSGNTDTQYF
>TRBJ2-7|TRBD1|-|TRBV7-8
TGTGCCAGCAGCCAGACAGGGGAAATAATCTACGAGCAGTACTTC
CASSQTGEIIYEQYF
>TRBJ1-2|-|once|TRBV7-9
TGTGCCAGCAGGGACAGTGGCTATGGCTACACCTTC
CASRDSGYGYTF
>TRBJ2-3|TRBD2|few|TRBV25-1
TGTGCCAGCAGTGAACGCGGGAGGGCAGATACAGATACGCAGTATTTT
CASSERGRADTDTQYF
>TRBJ2-2|-|-|TRBV11-1
TGTGCCAGCAGCTCAGCCCTCCCGGGGCCTAAAGATGCCGGGGAGCTGTTTTTT
CASSSALPGPKDAGELFF
>TRBJ2-1|TRBD2|-|TRBV5-1
TGCGCCAGCAGACCCACTAGCGGTCCCTACAATGAGCAGTTCTTC
CASRPTSGPYNEQFF
>TRBJ1-5|-|few|TRBV9
TGTGCCAGCAGCGTAGCAGGGGACAATCAGCCCCAGCATTTT
CASSVAGDNQPQHF
>TRBJ1-2|TRBD1|few|TRBV7-9
TGTGCCAGCAGCTTAGGGACAGGGGGCATAAGCTACACCTTC
CASSLGTGGISYTF
>TRBJ2-1|TRBD2|-|TRBV20-1
TGCAGTGCTAGAGTCGGGAGGGCCTCCTACAATGAGCAGTTCTTC
CSARVGRASYNEQFF
>TRBJ1-5|-|-|TRBV4-1
TGCGCCAGCAGCCAAGCGCGGGGTGTGGGTCAGCCCCAGCATTTT
CASSQARGVGQPQHF